These 25 T cell receptor beta chains share one sample of origin, sequenced in a study of shared clonotypes between healthy human individuals. Sequencing used immunoSEQ multiplex PCR; TCRdb keeps in-frame clones, though not all of them. The sample has 1.5 million to 1.9 million clones, nearly 99% seen once. Sample: naive CD4+ T cells sorted from blood. Documented subset: CD45RA+ positively selected. Receptors were obtained from a man aged 30-40 years in good health.

The CDR3 loop reads CASRLGQGSFEQYF. Here the CDR3 DNA reads TGTGCCAGCAGGTTGGGACAGGGAAGCTTCGAGCAGTACTTC. The chain carries TRBV6-5 and TRBJ2-7; 9 positions agree with TRBD1. V lost 6 bases to trimming and J lost 6 bases; unmatched junction nucleotides: 9. The germline gives CDR1 MNHEY, CDR2 SVGAGI. CDR3 length: 14 residues.

The V gene is TRBV4-3, the J gene TRBJ2-2; tentatively, D is TRBD2 (5 bases). The CDR3 contains 17 residues. Trimming cost V 4 bases and J 0 bases, with 15 bases left between them. Germline values: CDR1 LGHNA, CDR2 YSLEER. The CDR3 region is CASSPQLEPTNTGELFF. DNA for the CDR3: TGCGCCAGCAGCCCACAACTAGAACCGACGAACACCGGGGAGCTGTTTTTT.

The chain uses TRBV11-2 and TRBJ2-5, with D hard to call. The CDR3 contains 13 residues. The ends were cut back, 3 bases at V and 1 base at J, with 6 bases in the middle. CDR1 and CDR2 from the germline V gene are SGHAT and FQNNGV. This CDR3 is CASSLGSQETQYF. CDR3 nucleotides: TGTGCCAGCAGCTTGGGCAGCCAAGAGACCCAGTACTTC.

J is TRBJ1-2 and V is TRBV6-5; 8 bases line up with TRBD1. The germline gives CDR1 MNHEY, CDR2 SVGAGI. With 8 bases clipped from V and 7 bases from J, the junction kept 12 bases outside the gene matches. The CDR3 totals 14 residues. CDR3 sequence reads: CASGETGDLSGYTF. In nucleotides, the CDR3 is TGTGCCAGCGGGGAGACAGGGGACTTGAGTGGCTACACCTTC.

The chain uses TRBV6-6 and TRBJ2-7; 9 positions agree with TRBD2. CDR1 and CDR2 from the germline V gene are MNHNY and SVGAGI (reference sequence). V lost 6 bases and J lost 4; bases outside the gene matches: 10. The CDR3 is made up of 15 amino acids. CDR3 loop: CASSDIAGAEYEQYF. CDR3 sequence (DNA): TGTGCCAGCAGCGACATAGCGGGAGCGGAGTACGAGCAGTACTTC.

This rearrangement joins TRBV7-9 to TRBJ1-2; D perhaps matches TRBD1 (6 bases). Trimming removed 3 bases from V and 5 bases from J, with 13 bases in between. The CDR3 extends over 14 amino acids. From germline, CDR1 is SEHNR and CDR2 FQNEAQ (reference sequence). The CDR3 spells CASSFPGANYGYTF. In DNA, the CDR3 is TGTGCCAGCAGCTTCCCGGGGGCGAATTATGGCTACACCTTC.

V gene TRBV29-1 combines with J gene TRBJ2-5; D is possibly TRBD1 or TRBD2 (7 bases each). Per the germline V gene, CDR1 is SQVTM and CDR2 is ANQGSEA. V lost 5 bases and J lost 1, with 17 bases in between. This CDR3 is 15 amino acids long. DNA for the CDR3: TGCAGCGTTCCAAGCCCAGGGGGGGTCCAAGAGACCCAGTACTTC. Translated: CSVPSPGGVQETQYF. Complete variable domain (other parts from reference TRBV29-1 and TRBJ2-5): SAVISQKPSRDICQRGTSLTIQCQVDSQVTMMFWYRQQPGQSLTLIATANQGSEATYESGFVIDKFPISRPNLTFSTLTVSNMSPEDSSIYLCSVPSPGGVQETQYFGPGTRLLVL.

The chain joins TRBV14 to TRBJ2-1; D is undetermined. Germline-derived CDR1 and CDR2 are SGHDN and FVKESK. The germline V and J ends were trimmed by 4 bases and 2 bases, with 18 bases remaining between them. The CDR3 consists of 17 residues. The CDR3 region is CASSPKIGFGAYNEQFF. As DNA, the CDR3 is TGTGCCAGCAGCCCCAAGATAGGGTTTGGGGCCTACAATGAGCAGTTCTTC.

The V gene is TRBV10-2, the J gene TRBJ2-7, with D unresolved. The V end was cut by 6 bases, the J end by 0 bases, with 12 bases between. Germline values: CDR1 WSHSY, CDR2 SAAADI. The CDR3 runs 14 residues. CDR3 amino acids: CASSPWASSYEQYF. The CDR3 DNA follows: TGCGCCAGCAGCCCCTGGGCTAGCTCCTACGAGCAGTACTTC.

V and J are TRBV30 and TRBJ1-4, with D perhaps TRBD1 (5 bases). There are 14 residues in the CDR3. V was pared by 0 bases and J by 3 bases, with 8 bases between. From germline, CDR1 is GTSNPN and CDR2 SVGIG (reference sequence). The CDR3 here is CAWSVLQANEKLFF. The CDR3 coding sequence is TGTGCCTGGAGTGTACTACAGGCTAATGAAAAACTGTTTTTT. The entire variable domain, with the rest obtained from reference TRBV30 and TRBJ1-4, is as follows: SQTIHQWPATLVQPVGSPLSLECTVEGTSNPNLYWYRQAAGRGLQLLFYSVGIGQISSEVPQNLSASRPQDRQFILSSKKLLLSDSGFYLCAWSVLQANEKLFFGSGTQLSVL.

This chain connects TRBV14 to TRBJ2-2, with 10 bases lining up with TRBD2. CDR1 is SGHDN and CDR2 is FVKESK in the germline V gene. Trimming cost V 3 bases and J 6 bases; bases outside gene matches: 7. The CDR3 runs 16 residues. The CDR3 spells CASSHAPSGSPGELFF. Here the CDR3 DNA reads TGTGCCAGCAGCCATGCACCTAGCGGGAGCCCCGGGGAGCTGTTTTTT.

The J gene is TRBJ2-5, the V gene TRBV11-2; D gene ambiguous. CDR3 length: 14 residues. Germline V gene data show CDR1 as SGHAT and CDR2 as FQNNGV. V lost 1 base and J lost 2, with 8 bases in between. This CDR3 reads CASSLVSSQETQYF. The CDR3 DNA reads TGTGCCAGCAGCTTAGTGTCCAGTCAAGAGACCCAGTACTTC.

The chain carries TRBV25-1 and TRBJ2-1, with 8 positions matching TRBD2. J was trimmed by 4 bases and V by 0 bases; bases with no gene match: 11. CDR3 length equals 18 residues. Germline loops: CDR1 MGHDK, CDR2 SYGVNS. As DNA, the CDR3 is TGTGCCAGCAGTGAATATGCGGCGGCGGGAGGACTATACAATGAGCAGTTCTTC. It is translated as CASSEYAAAGGLYNEQFF.

This chain links TRBV18 with TRBJ2-3, with 8 bases identical to TRBD1. V lost 3 bases to trimming and J lost 3 bases; unmatched junction nucleotides: 8. There are 16 residues in the CDR3. Germline CDR1 reads KGHSH; CDR2 reads LQKENI. CDR3 amino acids: CASSPIVGQGTDTQYF. The CDR3 DNA sequence: TGTGCCAGCTCACCCATCGTCGGACAGGGTACAGATACGCAGTATTTT. Drawing the rest from reference TRBV18 and TRBJ2-3, the complete variable domain is NAGVMQNPRHLVRRRGQEARLRCSPMKGHSHVYWYRQLPEEGLKFMVYLQKENIIDESGMPKERFSAEFPKEGPSILRIQQVVRGDSAAYFCASSPIVGQGTDTQYFGPGTRLTVL.

The chain recombines TRBV5-1 with TRBJ2-1; D may correspond to TRBD1 or TRBD2 (5 bases each). Germline V gives CDR1 SGHRS, CDR2 YFSETQ. This CDR3 comprises 13 residues. The V and J ends lost 0 bases and 10 bases respectively, with 11 bases between them. CDR3 coding DNA: TGCGCCAGCAGCTTGGAACCGGGGCTCGAGCAGTTCTTC. Its translation is CASSLEPGLEQFF.

The rearrangement joins TRBV5-1 to TRBJ1-2; D may be TRBD1 (6 bases). The CDR3 covers 13 residues. CDR1 SGHRS and CDR2 YFSETQ come from the germline V gene. V gave up 0 bases and J gave up 6 bases, with 9 bases separating them. CDR3: CASSLDRVHGYTF. The CDR3 DNA follows: TGCGCCAGCAGCTTGGACAGGGTCCATGGCTACACCTTC.

The chain employs TRBV2 and TRBJ1-5; the D gene is possibly TRBD1 (5 bases). The CDR3 is 16 residues long. Germline values: CDR1 SNHLY, CDR2 FYNNEI. V lost 3 bases and J 0 bases, leaving 12 bases between the germline ends. CDR3 in amino acids: CASSESTAYSNQPQHF. The CDR3 DNA follows: TGTGCCAGCAGTGAGTCGACAGCCTATAGCAATCAGCCCCAGCATTTT. The variable domain in full, completed from reference TRBV2 and TRBJ1-5, reads EPEVTQTPSHQVTQMGQEVILRCVPISNHLYFYWYRQILGQKVEFLVSFYNNEISEKSEIFDDQFSVERPDGSNFTLKIRSTKLEDSAMYFCASSESTAYSNQPQHFGDGTRLSIL.

This chain links TRBV10-3 with TRBJ1-1; D not certain. The germline V and J ends were trimmed by 6 bases and 6 bases, with 14 bases remaining between them. This CDR3 region has 13 residues. CDR1 ENHRY and CDR2 SYGVKD come from the germline V gene. This chain's CDR3 is CAISSVAAAEAFF. CDR3 nucleotides: TGTGCCATCAGCAGCGTAGCGGCGGCTGAAGCTTTCTTT.

CDR3 amino acids: CASSLGGMSYNEQFF. The CDR3 coding sequence is TGCGCCAGCAGCCTTGGGGGTATGTCCTACAATGAGCAGTTCTTC. The chain carries TRBV5-1 and TRBJ2-1; D may be TRBD1 or TRBD2 (5 bases each). V lost 4 bases, J lost 1 base, and 12 bases lay in between. The CDR3 contains 15 residues. Germline V gene lookup returns CDR1 SGHRS and CDR2 YFSETQ.

This chain uses TRBV19 with TRBJ2-7; 11 nucleotides line up with TRBD2. CDR3 length equals 15 residues. Trimming took 2 bases from V and 5 from J; bases not matched to a gene: 5. The germline CDR1 and CDR2 sequences are LNHDA and SQIVND (reference sequence). The CDR3: CASSISGLAGHEQYF. CDR3 bases: TGTGCCAGTAGTATAAGCGGACTAGCGGGCCACGAGCAGTACTTC.

The V call is TRBV7-9, the J call TRBJ2-1; TRBD2 agrees at 13 bases. The CDR3 is 17 residues long. Germline V CDR1 and CDR2: SEHNR, FQNEAQ (reference sequence). The V gene end was trimmed by 5 bases and the J gene end by 3 bases; junction bases not matched to a gene: 7. CDR3 nucleotide sequence: TGTGCCAGCAGCGTAACTAGCGGGAGGGCCAACTACAATGAGCAGTTCTTC. It codes for CASSVTSGRANYNEQFF.

This sequence joins TRBV6-5 and TRBJ2-7; TRBD2 agrees at 9 bases. The V gene's germline CDR1 is MNHEY and CDR2 SVGAGI. J lost 6 bases, V lost 4 bases, and 7 bases had no gene match. This CDR3 is built from 14 residues. For the CDR3, the DNA is TGTGCCAGCAGTTCTTTAGCGGGAGCCGGCGAGCAGTACTTC. Translation: CASSSLAGAGEQYF.

This chain connects TRBV6-5 to TRBJ2-7; 10 nucleotides match TRBD2. J lost 4 bases, V lost 0 bases, and 6 bases had no gene match. Germline-derived CDR1 and CDR2 are MNHEY and SVGAGI. The length of the CDR3 is 16 residues. The CDR3 nucleotides are TGTGCCAGCAGTTACTCGACACTAGCGGGGAATTACGAGCAGTACTTC. Translating gives CASSYSTLAGNYEQYF.

The chain links TRBV6-1 to TRBJ2-5, with 13 bases fitting TRBD2. V gave up 5 bases and J gave up 3 bases; unmatched junction bases: 3. Germline-derived CDR1 and CDR2 are MNHNS and SASEGT. This CDR3 comprises 15 residues. The CDR3 DNA reads TGTGCCAGCAGTCCGGGACTAGCGGGAAAAGAGACCCAGTACTTC. Its translation: CASSPGLAGKETQYF.

The chain recombines TRBV6-6 with TRBJ2-1, with unresolved D. Deletions cut 4 bases from V and 7 bases from J, with 8 bases between. There are 12 residues in the CDR3. The V gene's germline CDR1 is MNHNY and CDR2 SVGAGI (reference sequence). CDR3 loop: CASSSLGNEQFF. The CDR3 region has the DNA TGTGCCAGCAGTTCTCTGGGTAATGAGCAGTTCTTC.